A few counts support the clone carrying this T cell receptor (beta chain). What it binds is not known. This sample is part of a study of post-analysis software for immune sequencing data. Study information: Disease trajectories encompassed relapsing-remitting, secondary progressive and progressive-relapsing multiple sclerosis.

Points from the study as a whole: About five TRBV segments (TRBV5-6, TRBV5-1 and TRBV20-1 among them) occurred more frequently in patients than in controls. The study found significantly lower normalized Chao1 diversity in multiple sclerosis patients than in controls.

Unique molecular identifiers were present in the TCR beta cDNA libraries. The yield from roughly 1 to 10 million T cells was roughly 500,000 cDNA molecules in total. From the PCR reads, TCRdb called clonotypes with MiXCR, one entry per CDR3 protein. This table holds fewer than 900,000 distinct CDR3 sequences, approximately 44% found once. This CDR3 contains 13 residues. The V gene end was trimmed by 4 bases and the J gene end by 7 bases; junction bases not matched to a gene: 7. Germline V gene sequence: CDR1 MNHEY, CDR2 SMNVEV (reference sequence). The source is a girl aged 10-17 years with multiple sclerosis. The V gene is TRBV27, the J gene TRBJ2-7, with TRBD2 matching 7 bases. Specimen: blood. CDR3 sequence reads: CASSWGGSEEQYF. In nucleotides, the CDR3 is TGTGCCAGCAGTTGGGGCGGGAGTGAGGAGCAGTACTTC.